What follows are 4 T cell receptor beta chains derived from one specimen sequenced in a study of T cells in Graves' hyperthyroidism and ophthalmopathy. RNA transcripts gave rise to amplified TCR beta CDR3 regions. HTBI primers were the set used in a first-round RT-PCR of the TCR CDR3. TCRdb redid the calling of the multiplex PCR reads with MiXCR, one entry per CDR3 protein. The sample comprises a few hundred thousand distinct CDR3 sequences, around a quarter of which are singletons, and roughly 70% rests with the top ten. Sequenced input: blood. The receptors derive from a middle-aged man with Graves' hyperthyroidism.

The chain uses TRBV12-3 or TRBV12-4 and TRBJ2-2, with 8 bases aligning to TRBD2. V was pared by 1 base and J by 12 bases, with 10 bases of the junction left unmatched. The CDR3 length is 15 residues. The CDR3 DNA reads as TGTGCCAGCAGTTTAGAGGGACTAGTTTCTGCTCAGCTGTTTTTT. It codes for CASSLEGLVSAQLFF.

This clonotype has just a few counts. This chain joins TRBV12-3 or TRBV12-4 and TRBJ2-3; weak D call: TRBD2 (6 bases). V lost 5 bases, J lost 10 bases, and 13 bases lay in between. CDR3 length: 12 residues. The CDR3 reads CASSPDGEAQYF. The CDR3 bases are TGTGCCAGCAGTCCGGATGGGGAGGCGCAGTATTTT.

There are many counts of this clonotype. This chain connects TRBV11-2 to TRBJ2-1; D unclear. Germline V gene sequence: CDR1 SGHAT, CDR2 FQNNGV. Trimming took off 6 bases at V and 5 bases at J, with 8 bases between the two ends. The CDR3 extends over 12 amino acids. CDR3 amino acids: CASRHYDNEQFF. The CDR3 DNA sequence: TGTGCCAGCAGACACTACGACAATGAGCAGTTCTTC.

This clonotype occurred many times. V and J are TRBV29-1 and TRBJ2-7, with 7 positions matching TRBD2. Trimming removed 2 bases from V and 7 bases from J; junction bases left unmatched: 11. This CDR3 has 14 amino acids. Germline assignment: CDR1 SQVTM and CDR2 ANQGSEA. The CDR3 protein is CSVENRERELEQYF. The CDR3 DNA follows: TGCAGCGTTGAAAACCGGGAGCGGGAACTGGAGCAGTACTTC.